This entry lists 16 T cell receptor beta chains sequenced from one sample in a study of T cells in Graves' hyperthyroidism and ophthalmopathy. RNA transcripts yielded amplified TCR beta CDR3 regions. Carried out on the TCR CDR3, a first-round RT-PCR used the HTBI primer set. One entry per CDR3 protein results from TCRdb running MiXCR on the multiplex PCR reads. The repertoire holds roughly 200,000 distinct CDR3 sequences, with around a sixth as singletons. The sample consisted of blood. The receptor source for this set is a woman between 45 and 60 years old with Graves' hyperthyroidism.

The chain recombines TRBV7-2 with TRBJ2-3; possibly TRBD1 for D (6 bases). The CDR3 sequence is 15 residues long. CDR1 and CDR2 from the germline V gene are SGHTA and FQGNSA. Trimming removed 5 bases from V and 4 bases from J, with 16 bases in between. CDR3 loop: CASSRNRASADTQYF. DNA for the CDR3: TGTGCCAGCAGCCGTAACAGGGCCAGCGCAGATACGCAGTATTTT.

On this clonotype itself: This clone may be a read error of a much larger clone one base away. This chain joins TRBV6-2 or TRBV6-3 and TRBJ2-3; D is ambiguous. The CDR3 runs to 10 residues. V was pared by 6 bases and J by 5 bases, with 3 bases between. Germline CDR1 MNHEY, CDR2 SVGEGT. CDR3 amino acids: CASRGDTQYF. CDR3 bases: TGTGCCAGCAGGGGAGATACGCAGTATTTT.

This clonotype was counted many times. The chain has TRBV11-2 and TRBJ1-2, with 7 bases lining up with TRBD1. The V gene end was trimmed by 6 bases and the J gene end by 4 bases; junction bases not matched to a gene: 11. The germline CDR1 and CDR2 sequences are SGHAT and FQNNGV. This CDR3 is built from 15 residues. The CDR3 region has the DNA TGTGCCAGCAGGCGCCCGGGACAGAGATCCTATGGCTACACCTTC. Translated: CASRRPGQRSYGYTF.

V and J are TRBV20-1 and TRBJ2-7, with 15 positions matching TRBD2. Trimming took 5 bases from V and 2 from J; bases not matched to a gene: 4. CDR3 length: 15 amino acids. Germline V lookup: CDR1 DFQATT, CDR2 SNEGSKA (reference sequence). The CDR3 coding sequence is TGCAGTGCTCGGACTAGCGGGAGGGCTCCCTACGAGCAGTACTTC. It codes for CSARTSGRAPYEQYF.

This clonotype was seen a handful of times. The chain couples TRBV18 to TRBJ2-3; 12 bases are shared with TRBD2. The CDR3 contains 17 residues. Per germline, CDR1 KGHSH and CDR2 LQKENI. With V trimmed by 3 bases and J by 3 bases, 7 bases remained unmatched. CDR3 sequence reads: CASSPLAGGPLTDTQYF. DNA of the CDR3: TGTGCCAGCTCACCCCTAGCGGGAGGGCCCTTGACAGATACGCAGTATTTT.

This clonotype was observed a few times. CDR3 loop: CASSYLGGSAGTQYF. The CDR3 DNA sequence: TGTGCCAGCAGTTATTTGGGCGGGAGTGCAGGTACGCAGTATTTT. The rearrangement uses TRBV6-9 and TRBJ2-3; the match to TRBD2 covers 7 bases. The germline V gene has CDR1 MNHGY and CDR2 SVAAGI. There are 15 residues in the CDR3. V dropped 1 base and J dropped 8; count of bases not matched to a gene: 9.

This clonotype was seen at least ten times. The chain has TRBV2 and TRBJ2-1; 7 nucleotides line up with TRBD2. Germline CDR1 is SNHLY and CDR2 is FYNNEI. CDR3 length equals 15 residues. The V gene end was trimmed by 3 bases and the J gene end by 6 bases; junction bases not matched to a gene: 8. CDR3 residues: CASSDASGGTNEQFF. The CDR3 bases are TGTGCCAGCAGTGATGCTAGCGGAGGCACCAATGAGCAGTTCTTC.

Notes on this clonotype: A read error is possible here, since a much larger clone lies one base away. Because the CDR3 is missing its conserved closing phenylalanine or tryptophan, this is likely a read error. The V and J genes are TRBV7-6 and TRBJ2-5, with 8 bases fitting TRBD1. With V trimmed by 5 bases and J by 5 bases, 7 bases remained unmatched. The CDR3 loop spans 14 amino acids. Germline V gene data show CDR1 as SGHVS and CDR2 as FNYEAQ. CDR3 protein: CASSPRGRGETQYL. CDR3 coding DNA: TGTGCCAGCAGCCCCAGGGGGCGCGGGGAGACCCAGTACCTC.

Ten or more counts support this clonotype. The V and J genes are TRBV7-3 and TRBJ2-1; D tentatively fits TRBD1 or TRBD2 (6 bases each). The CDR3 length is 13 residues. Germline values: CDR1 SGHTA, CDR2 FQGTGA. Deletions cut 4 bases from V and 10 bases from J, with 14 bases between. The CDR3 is CASSSLGGSEQFF. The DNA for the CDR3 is TGTGCCAGCAGCTCGTTAGGGGGGAGCGAGCAGTTCTTC.

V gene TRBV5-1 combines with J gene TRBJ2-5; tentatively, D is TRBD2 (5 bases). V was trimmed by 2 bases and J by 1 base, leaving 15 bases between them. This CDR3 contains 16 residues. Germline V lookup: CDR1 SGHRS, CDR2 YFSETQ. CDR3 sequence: CASSLGNFGVQETQYF. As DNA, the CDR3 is TGCGCCAGCAGCTTAGGAAATTTCGGGGTCCAAGAGACCCAGTACTTC.

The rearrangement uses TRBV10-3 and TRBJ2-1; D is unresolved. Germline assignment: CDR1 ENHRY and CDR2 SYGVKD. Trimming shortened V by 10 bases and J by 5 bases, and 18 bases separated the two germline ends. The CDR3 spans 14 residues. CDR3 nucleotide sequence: TGTGCCACGCAGAGGTCTGTTGCAGACAATGAGCAGTTCTTC. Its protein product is CATQRSVADNEQFF.

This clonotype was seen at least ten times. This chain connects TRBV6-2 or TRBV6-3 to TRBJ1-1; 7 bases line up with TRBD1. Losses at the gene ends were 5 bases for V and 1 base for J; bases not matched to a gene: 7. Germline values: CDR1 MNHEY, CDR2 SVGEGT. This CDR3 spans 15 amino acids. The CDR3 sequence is CASSETGVRNTEAFF. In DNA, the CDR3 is TGTGCCAGCAGTGAAACAGGGGTTCGGAACACTGAAGCTTTCTTT.

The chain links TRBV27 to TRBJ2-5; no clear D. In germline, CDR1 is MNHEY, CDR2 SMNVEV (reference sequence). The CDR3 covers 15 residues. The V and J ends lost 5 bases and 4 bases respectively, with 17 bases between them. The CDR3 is CASSPDPRPRETQYF. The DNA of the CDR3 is TGTGCCAGCAGTCCGGACCCCCGTCCAAGAGAGACCCAGTACTTC.

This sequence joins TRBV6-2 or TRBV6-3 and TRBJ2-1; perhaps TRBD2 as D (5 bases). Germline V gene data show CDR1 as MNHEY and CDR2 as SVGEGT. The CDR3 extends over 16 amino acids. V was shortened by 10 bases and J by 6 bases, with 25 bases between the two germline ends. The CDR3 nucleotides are TGTGCCACCCATCTACCATCCACGTTTCGGGGCAATGAGCAGTTCTTC. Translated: CATHLPSTFRGNEQFF.

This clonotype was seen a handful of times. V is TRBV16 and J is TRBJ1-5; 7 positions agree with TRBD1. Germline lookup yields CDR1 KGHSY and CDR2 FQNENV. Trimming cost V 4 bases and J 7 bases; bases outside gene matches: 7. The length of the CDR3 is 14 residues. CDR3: CASSLPTGLQPQHF. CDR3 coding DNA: TGTGCCAGCAGCCTACCGACAGGGCTACAGCCCCAGCATTTT. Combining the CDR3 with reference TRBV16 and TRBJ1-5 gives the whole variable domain GEEVAQTPKHLVRGEGQKAKLYCAPIKGHSYVFWYQQVLKNEFKFLISFQNENVFDETGMPKERFSAKCLPNSPCSLEIQATKLEDSAVYFCASSLPTGLQPQHFGDGTRLSIL.

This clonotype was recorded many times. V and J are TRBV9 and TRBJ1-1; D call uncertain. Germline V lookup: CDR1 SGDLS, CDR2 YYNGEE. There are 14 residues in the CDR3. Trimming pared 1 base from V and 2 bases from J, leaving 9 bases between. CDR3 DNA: TGTGCCAGCAGCGTAATGACGGGAAACACTGAAGCTTTCTTT. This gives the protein CASSVMTGNTEAFF.